These 19 T cell receptor beta chains were sequenced from one sample in a study of T-cell reconstitution after alpha-beta-depleted transplantation in children. The TCRbeta library was prepared with unique molecular identifiers. TCRdb reprocessed the PCR reads via MiXCR and lists one record per CDR3 protein. The sample lists around 680,000 distinct CDR3 sequences; roughly 15% were seen once. This material consisted of PBMCs from the stem cell graft donor, taken from the stem cell graft. The receptors originated from a human donor who donated a stem cell graft to a child with acute myeloid leukemia.

At least ten counts were recorded for this clonotype. The chain recombines TRBV29-1 with TRBJ2-7; 8 bases match TRBD1. With V trimmed by 3 bases and J by 0 bases, 7 bases remained unmatched. The CDR3 consists of 15 residues. Germline V gene data show CDR1 as SQVTM and CDR2 as ANQGSEA. The CDR3 protein is CSVETGALSSYEQYV. In DNA form, the CDR3 reads TGCAGCGTTGAGACAGGGGCCCTAAGCTCCTACGAGCAGTACGTC.

This clonotype has just a few counts. The V call is TRBV5-6, the J call TRBJ1-5; the D gene is possibly TRBD1 (6 bases). The CDR3 is 13 residues long. Germline V gene lookup returns CDR1 SGHDT and CDR2 YYEEEE. V was cut by 0 bases and J by 8 bases, with 9 bases left in between. The CDR3 region has the DNA TGTGCCAGCAGCTTGGCAGGGGCCGAGCCCCAGCATTTT. Translating it yields CASSLAGAEPQHF.

There are many counts of this clonotype. The chain employs TRBV6-1 and TRBJ1-6; D not resolved. This CDR3 region has 14 residues. Germline lookup yields CDR1 MNHNS and CDR2 SASEGT. V lost 7 bases and J 8 bases, leaving 15 bases between the germline ends. The CDR3 DNA follows: TGTGCCAGCACCCGCCGGGAATTGGATTCACCCCTCCACTTT. Amino acids: CASTRRELDSPLHF.

This clonotype showed up just a few times. V gene TRBV5-1 combines with J gene TRBJ2-7, with D perhaps TRBD2 (6 bases). Trimming stripped 0 bases from V and 0 bases from J, with 13 bases between. The germline V gene has CDR1 SGHRS and CDR2 YFSETQ. This CDR3 is 16 amino acids long. This CDR3 is CASSLGLGGDSYEQYF. CDR3 nucleotides: TGCGCCAGCAGCTTGGGGCTGGGAGGAGACTCCTACGAGCAGTACTTC. The full variable domain, rest sourced from reference TRBV5-1 and TRBJ2-7, is KAGVTQTPRYLIKTRGQQVTLSCSPISGHRSVSWYQQTPGQGLQFLFEYFSETQRNKGNFPGRFSGRQFSNSRSEMNVSTLELGDSALYLCASSLGLGGDSYEQYFGPGTRLTVT.

To note about this clonotype: The CDR3 does not close with the conserved phenylalanine or tryptophan, likely indicating a read error. This chain links TRBV5-1 with TRBJ2-1; 7 positions match TRBD2. Losses at the gene ends were 6 bases for V and 6 bases for J; bases not matched to a gene: 3. This CDR3 comprises 12 residues. Germline V gives CDR1 SGHRS, CDR2 YFSETQ. CDR3 sequence (DNA): TGCGCCAGCACCCCTAGCGGCAATGAGCAGTTCTCC. This sequence encodes CASTPSGNEQFS.

The gene calls are TRBV20-1 and TRBJ2-3; 7 bases match TRBD2. Trimming cost V 3 bases and J 3 bases; bases outside gene matches: 3. Germline assignment: CDR1 DFQATT and CDR2 SNEGSKA (reference sequence). The CDR3 spans 13 residues. CDR3 loop: CSASKRGTDTQYF. As DNA, the CDR3 is TGCAGTGCTAGTAAGCGGGGAACAGATACGCAGTATTTT.

This clonotype showed up many times. V gene TRBV20-1 combines with J gene TRBJ1-2, with 8 nucleotides matching TRBD1. Looked up from germline, CDR1 is DFQATT and CDR2 is SNEGSKA (reference sequence). The CDR3 runs to 13 residues. The V segment lost 3 bases and the J segment 4 bases; nucleotides outside the gene matches: 4. CDR3 coding DNA: TGCAGTGCTAGGGCGGACAGGGTCTATGGCTACACCTTC. This encodes CSARADRVYGYTF.

At least ten counts were recorded for this clonotype. The chain has TRBV5-1 and TRBJ1-2; D is perhaps TRBD1 (5 bases). The CDR3 is made up of 13 amino acids. V shed 7 bases and J shed 10 bases, with 20 bases lying between them. The germline gives CDR1 SGHRS, CDR2 YFSETQ. The CDR3 DNA reads TGCGCCAGCGGGTTGGCGGGGCGTCAAGACTACACCTTC. The encoded protein is CASGLAGRQDYTF.

The table lists this clonotype with many counts. The V call is TRBV20-1, the J call TRBJ2-3; 8 bases agree with TRBD2. Trimming removed 0 bases from V and 3 bases from J; junction bases left unmatched: 8. The CDR3 spans 16 residues. Germline CDR1 DFQATT, CDR2 SNEGSKA (reference sequence). CDR3 coding DNA: TGCAGTGCTAGAGATGAACTAGCGGAGGTTACAGATACGCAGTATTTT. It specifies CSARDELAEVTDTQYF.

The V call is TRBV7-2, the J call TRBJ1-1, with D possibly being TRBD1 (6 bases). The germline V gene encodes CDR1 SGHTA and CDR2 FQGNSA. Trimming cost V 0 bases and J 2 bases, with 13 bases left between them. The CDR3 contains 16 residues. CDR3 region: CASSLARQEPNTEAFF. The CDR3 DNA reads TGTGCCAGCAGCTTAGCACGACAGGAGCCAAACACTGAAGCTTTCTTT.

Turning to this clonotype: A single base separates this from a much larger clone, so it may be a read error. J is TRBJ1-1 and V is TRBV20-1; the match to TRBD1 covers 11 bases. V lost 3 bases, J lost 12 bases, and 6 bases stayed unmatched. Per the germline V gene, CDR1 is DFQATT and CDR2 is SNEGSKA (reference sequence). CDR3 length equals 12 residues. CDR3 residues: CSASIRDRGTFF. For the CDR3, the DNA is TGCAGTGCTAGCATCCGGGACAGGGGGACTTTCTTT.

This clonotype has just a few counts. The chain has TRBV11-2 and TRBJ2-4, with 7 bases aligning to TRBD1. CDR1 SGHAT and CDR2 FQNNGV come from the germline V gene. CDR3 length equals 18 residues. The junction had 9 bases not matched to a gene; V was cut back by 1 base and J by 0 bases. The CDR3: CASSLGWTGLVAKNIQYF. The CDR3, as DNA: TGTGCCAGCAGCTTAGGGTGGACAGGCTTAGTAGCCAAAAACATTCAGTACTTC.

This sequence joins TRBV6-5 and TRBJ1-5; TRBD1 matches at 7 bases. The CDR3 has 16 residues. V shed 1 base and J 6 bases; nucleotides not matched to a gene: 9. The V gene's germline CDR1 is MNHEY and CDR2 SVGAGI. Written as DNA, the CDR3 is TGTGCCAGCAGTTACTTCCAGGGGGGCGGAGGTCAGCCCCAGCATTTT. This translates into CASSYFQGGGGQPQHF.

In this sample, this clonotype turned up a few times. The CDR3 region is CASSMGGRSYNEQFF. CDR3 sequence (DNA): TGTGCCAGCAGTATGGGGGGCCGCTCCTACAATGAGCAGTTCTTC. The rearrangement links TRBV7-9 to TRBJ2-1, with D perhaps given as TRBD1 or TRBD2 (6 bases each). The V end was cut by 6 bases, the J end by 0 bases, with 12 bases between. The germline V gene encodes CDR1 SEHNR and CDR2 FQNEAQ (reference sequence). The CDR3 sequence is 15 residues long.

This clonotype was seen repeatedly, ten times or more. V is TRBV20-1 and J is TRBJ2-3, with D possibly being TRBD2 (5 bases). The germline V gene encodes CDR1 DFQATT and CDR2 SNEGSKA (reference sequence). Trimming removed 7 bases at V and 4 bases at J, with 18 bases between. The CDR3 extends over 14 amino acids. The DNA of the CDR3 is TGCAGTGTCCCGGAGGTGGCGAAATCAGATACGCAGTATTTT. Its translation is CSVPEVAKSDTQYF.

V usage is TRBV20-1 and J usage is TRBJ1-6; possibly TRBD1 for D (5 bases). V lost 4 bases and J 7 bases, leaving 20 bases between the germline ends. The CDR3 is 16 amino acids. CDR1 and CDR2 from the germline V gene are DFQATT and SNEGSKA (reference sequence). The CDR3 reads CSAINLTRGRNSPLHF. For the CDR3, the DNA is TGCAGTGCTATAAACCTAACAAGGGGAAGAAATTCACCCCTCCACTTT.

This clonotype was counted between two and nine times. The chain employs TRBV4-3 and TRBJ1-1; D remains ambiguous. CDR1 and CDR2 (germline): LGHNA, YSLEER. The length of the CDR3 is 16 residues. V lost 1 base, J lost 4 bases, and 16 bases lay in between. DNA for the CDR3: TGCGCCAGCAGCCAAGTGTGGGGAGGAGATCGCACTGAAGCTTTCTTT. Translated, it gives CASSQVWGGDRTEAFF.

This clonotype was seen at least ten times. V and J are TRBV5-1 and TRBJ1-1; D not certain. V lost 0 bases, J lost 0 bases, and 15 bases lay in between. Germline-derived CDR1 and CDR2 are SGHRS and YFSETQ. The CDR3 covers 17 residues. The CDR3 spells CASSLGNTDVMNTEAFF. The CDR3 region has the DNA TGCGCCAGCAGCTTGGGGAACACCGATGTAATGAACACTGAAGCTTTCTTT.

This clonotype was seen ten or more times. Here the CDR3 DNA reads TGTGCCATCAGTGGGGAAGAGGGCATGCCTTCACCCCTCCACTTT. This sequence encodes CAISGEEGMPSPLHF. This sequence joins TRBV10-3 and TRBJ1-6; D call uncertain. The CDR3 sequence is 15 residues long. The ends were cut back, 4 bases at V and 9 bases at J, with 16 bases in the middle. CDR1 and CDR2 (germline): ENHRY, SYGVKD.